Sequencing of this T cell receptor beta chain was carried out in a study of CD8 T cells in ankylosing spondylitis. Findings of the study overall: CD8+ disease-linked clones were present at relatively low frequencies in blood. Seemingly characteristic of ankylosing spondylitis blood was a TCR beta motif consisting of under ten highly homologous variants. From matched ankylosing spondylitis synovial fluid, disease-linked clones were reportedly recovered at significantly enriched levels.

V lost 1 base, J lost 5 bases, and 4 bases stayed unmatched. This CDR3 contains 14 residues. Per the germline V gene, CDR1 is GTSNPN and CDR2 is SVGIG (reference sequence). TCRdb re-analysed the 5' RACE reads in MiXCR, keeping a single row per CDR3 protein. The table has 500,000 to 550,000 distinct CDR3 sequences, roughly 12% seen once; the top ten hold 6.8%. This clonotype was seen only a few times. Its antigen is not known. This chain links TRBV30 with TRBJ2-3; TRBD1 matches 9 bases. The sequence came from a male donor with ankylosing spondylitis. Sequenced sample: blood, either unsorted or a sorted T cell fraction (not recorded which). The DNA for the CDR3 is TGTGCCTGGAGTGGGGGACAGGGAATAGATACGCAGTATTTT. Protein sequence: CAWSGGQGIDTQYF.